Listed here are 13 T cell receptor beta chains from one sample, sequenced in a study of CD8+CD57+ T cells in acquired aplastic anemia (dated by TCRdb to 2016 to 2018). The sequencing machine was an Illumina HiSeq 2000. Genomic DNA served as template for TCR beta VDJ combination and CDR3 sequence profiling. TCRdb reprocessed the public reads (quality trimming at Q25 with fastp, clone calling with MiXCR) and kept in-frame beta chains. CDR3 protein duplicates are merged, each entry listing the most common genes and DNA. The sample includes under 200,000 distinct CDR3 sequences, with about 48% observed a single time. The leading ten clones occupy over 0.95% of the sample. Sequences were obtained from sorted CD4+, CD8+, or CD8+CD57+ T cells (not recorded which) from PBMCs. The receptors shown here come from a human donor in good health.

This clonotype was detected a few times. This chain connects TRBV10-3 to TRBJ1-6; perhaps TRBD1 as D (5 bases). Germline CDR1 ENHRY, CDR2 SYGVKD. Trimming stripped 5 bases from V and 5 bases from J, with 10 bases between. This CDR3 has 14 amino acids. The CDR3 loop is CAISYRTDNSPLHF. The CDR3 DNA follows: TGTGCCATCAGTTACAGGACGGATAATTCACCCCTCCACTTT.

The CDR3 nucleotides read TGTGCCAGCAGCTTAGGGTCTGATGAGCAGTTCTTC. It codes for CASSLGSDEQFF. V usage is TRBV7-9 and J usage is TRBJ2-1; no definite D call. The V gene lost 1 base and the J gene lost 8 bases, with 6 bases spanning the gap. The germline CDR1 and CDR2 sequences are SEHNR and FQNEAQ (reference sequence). The CDR3 consists of 12 residues.

The chain employs TRBV7-8 and TRBJ1-1, with no clear D. With 5 bases removed from V and 3 bases from J, the gap between germline ends came to 7 bases. Germline V gene lookup returns CDR1 SGHVS and CDR2 FQNEAQ. The CDR3 is 12 residues long. CDR3 sequence (DNA): TGTGCCAGCAGCCACGAGTACACTGAAGCTTTCTTT. Translating gives CASSHEYTEAFF.

This chain joins TRBV29-1 and TRBJ1-2; tentative D call: TRBD1 (5 bases). CDR3 length: 11 amino acids. CDR1 is SQVTM and CDR2 is ANQGSEA in the germline V gene. Trimming removed 6 bases from V and 6 bases from J, with 11 bases in between. The DNA for the CDR3 is TGCAGCGTGGGGACGGGGGATGGCTACACCTTC. Residues: CSVGTGDGYTF.

Ten or more counts support this clonotype. The V call is TRBV19, the J call TRBJ2-7; 7 bases line up with TRBD2. Trimming removed 5 bases from V and 0 bases from J; junction bases left unmatched: 10. The V gene's germline CDR1 is LNHDA and CDR2 SQIVND (reference sequence). The CDR3 has 16 residues. The CDR3 DNA follows: TGTGCCAGTAGTGGGGGTAGCGGGCGCTACTCCTACGAGCAGTACTTC. Encoded protein: CASSGGSGRYSYEQYF.

With regard to this clonotype: A much bigger clone sits one base away, suggesting this may be a read error. This chain links TRBV6-2 or TRBV6-3 with TRBJ2-4; perhaps TRBD2 as D (6 bases). CDR3 length: 18 residues. Looked up from germline, CDR1 is MNHEY and CDR2 is SVGEGT. The CDR3 is CGSSHYGAFGSGPNIQYF. DNA of the CDR3: TGTGGCAGCAGTCACTATGGGGCCTTCGGGAGTGGTCCAAACATTCAGTACTTC.

A remark on this clonotype: A single base separates this from a much larger clone, so it may be a read error. This sequence joins TRBV2 and TRBJ2-5; TRBD2 matches at 8 bases. Germline lookup yields CDR1 SNHLY and CDR2 FYNNEI. The CDR3 covers 16 residues. This CDR3 is CASSEALGGGREAQYF. In DNA form, the CDR3 reads TGTGCCAGCAGTGAAGCGCTCGGGGGGGGCCGAGAGGCCCAGTACTTC.

The rearrangement links TRBV12-3 or TRBV12-4 to TRBJ1-1; D call uncertain. V was shortened by 5 bases and J by 3 bases, with 16 bases between the two germline ends. The CDR3 is made up of 15 amino acids. CDR3 coding DNA: TGTGCCAGCAGTGAGCAGAGCAATCGGGACACTGAAGCTTTCTTT. This encodes CASSEQSNRDTEAFF.

This clonotype was detected ten times or more. The chain combines TRBV19 with TRBJ1-6; D not resolved. Trimming removed 8 bases at V and 9 bases at J, with 17 bases between. The CDR3 is 14 residues long. In germline, CDR1 is LNHDA, CDR2 SQIVND (reference sequence). CDR3 region: CASGVGNSASPLHF. The CDR3 nucleotides are TGTGCCAGTGGCGTGGGGAACTCGGCTTCACCCCTCCACTTT. Full variable domain (remainder filled in from reference TRBV19 and TRBJ1-6): DGGITQSPKYLFRKEGQNVTLSCEQNLNHDAMYWYRQDPGQGLRLIYYSQIVNDFQKGDIAEGYSVSREKKESFPLTVTSAQKNPTAFYLCASGVGNSASPLHFGNGTRLTVT.

The V call is TRBV7-2, the J call TRBJ2-2, with D uncertain. CDR3 length equals 13 residues. The germline V gene has CDR1 SGHTA and CDR2 FQGNSA. The V end lost 5 bases, the J end lost 4 bases, and 8 bases lay between the germline ends. The CDR3 is CASSPRATGELFF. The CDR3 bases are TGTGCCAGCAGCCCTCGGGCCACCGGGGAGCTGTTTTTT.

V is TRBV20-1 and J is TRBJ2-1; 7 nucleotides match TRBD2. Germline V gene lookup returns CDR1 DFQATT and CDR2 SNEGSKA (reference sequence). Germline trimming cut 6 bases from V and 2 bases from J; bases unmatched to any gene: 7. The CDR3 spans 14 residues. The CDR3 region is CSANLLAAYNEQFF. DNA for the CDR3: TGCAGTGCCAACCTCCTAGCGGCCTACAATGAGCAGTTCTTC.

This clonotype has only a few counts. The CDR3 DNA follows: TGTGCCAGCAGCTTAGAGGGTAGGGGCGAGCAGTACTTC. This codes for CASSLEGRGEQYF. The chain uses TRBV7-9 and TRBJ2-7, with D possibly being TRBD1 (5 bases). Trimming took off 1 base at V and 6 bases at J, with 10 bases between the two ends. The CDR3 consists of 13 residues. Per germline, CDR1 SEHNR and CDR2 FQNEAQ (reference sequence).

The CDR3 loop is CAISDSDRANTQYF. The CDR3 coding sequence is TGTGCCATCAGTGACTCCGACAGGGCAAACACGCAGTATTTT. The chain joins TRBV10-3 to TRBJ2-3; 7 nucleotides match TRBD1. Germline loops: CDR1 ENHRY, CDR2 SYGVKD. With V trimmed by 3 bases and J by 9 bases, 9 bases remained unmatched. The CDR3 loop spans 14 amino acids.